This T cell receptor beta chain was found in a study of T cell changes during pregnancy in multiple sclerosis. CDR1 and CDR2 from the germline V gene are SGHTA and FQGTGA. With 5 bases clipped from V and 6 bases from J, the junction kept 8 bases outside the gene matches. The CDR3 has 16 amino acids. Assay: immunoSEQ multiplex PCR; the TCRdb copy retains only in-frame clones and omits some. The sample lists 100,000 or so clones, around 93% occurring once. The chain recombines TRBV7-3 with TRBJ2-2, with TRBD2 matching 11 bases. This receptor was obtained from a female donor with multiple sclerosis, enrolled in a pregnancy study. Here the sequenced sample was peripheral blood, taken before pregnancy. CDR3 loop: CASSRSGRAEAGELFF. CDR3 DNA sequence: TGTGCCAGCAGCCGTAGCGGGAGGGCCGAGGCCGGGGAGCTGTTTTTT.